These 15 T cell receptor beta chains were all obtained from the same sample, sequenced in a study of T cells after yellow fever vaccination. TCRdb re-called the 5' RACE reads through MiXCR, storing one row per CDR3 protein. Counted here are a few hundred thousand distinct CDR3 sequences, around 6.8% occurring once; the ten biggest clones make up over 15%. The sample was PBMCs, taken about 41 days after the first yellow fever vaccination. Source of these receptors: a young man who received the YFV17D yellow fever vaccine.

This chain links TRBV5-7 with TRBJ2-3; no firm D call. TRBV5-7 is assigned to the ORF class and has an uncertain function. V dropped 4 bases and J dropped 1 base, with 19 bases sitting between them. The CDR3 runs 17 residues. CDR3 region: CASSTGQPYSGTDTQYF. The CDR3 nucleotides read TGTGCCAGCAGCACCGGGCAGCCCTACAGTGGCACAGATACGCAGTATTTT.

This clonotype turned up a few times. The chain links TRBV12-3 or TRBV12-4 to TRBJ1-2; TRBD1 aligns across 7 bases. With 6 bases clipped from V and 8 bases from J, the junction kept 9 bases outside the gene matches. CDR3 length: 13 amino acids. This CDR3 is CASSPARQGGYTF. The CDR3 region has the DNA TGTGCCAGCAGCCCTGCCCGACAGGGCGGCTACACCTTC.

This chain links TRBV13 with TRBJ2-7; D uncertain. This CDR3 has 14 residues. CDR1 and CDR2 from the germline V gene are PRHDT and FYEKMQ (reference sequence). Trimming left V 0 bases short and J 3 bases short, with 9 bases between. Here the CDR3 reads CASSLGRPLYEQYF. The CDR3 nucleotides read TGTGCCAGCAGCTTAGGAAGGCCCCTCTACGAGCAGTACTTC.

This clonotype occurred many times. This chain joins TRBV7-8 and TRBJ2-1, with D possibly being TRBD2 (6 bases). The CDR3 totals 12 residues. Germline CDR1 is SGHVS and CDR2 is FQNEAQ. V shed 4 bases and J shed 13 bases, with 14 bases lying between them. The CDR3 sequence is CASSSGTLVQFF. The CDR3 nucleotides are TGTGCCAGCAGCTCCGGGACTCTTGTTCAGTTCTTC.

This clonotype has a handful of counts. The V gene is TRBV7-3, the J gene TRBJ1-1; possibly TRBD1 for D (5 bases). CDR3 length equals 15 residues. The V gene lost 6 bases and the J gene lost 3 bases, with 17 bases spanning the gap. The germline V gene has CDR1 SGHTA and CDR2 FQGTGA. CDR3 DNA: TGTGCCAGCAGTCAAAGCGGGGCGGTGTACACTGAAGCTTTCTTT. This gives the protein CASSQSGAVYTEAFF.

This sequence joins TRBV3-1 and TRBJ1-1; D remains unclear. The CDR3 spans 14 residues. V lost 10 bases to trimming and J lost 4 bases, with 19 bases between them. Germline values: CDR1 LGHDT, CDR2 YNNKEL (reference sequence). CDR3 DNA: TGTGCCACCTCCCCGGACGCGGGAGGCACTGAAGCTTTCTTT. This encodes CATSPDAGGTEAFF.

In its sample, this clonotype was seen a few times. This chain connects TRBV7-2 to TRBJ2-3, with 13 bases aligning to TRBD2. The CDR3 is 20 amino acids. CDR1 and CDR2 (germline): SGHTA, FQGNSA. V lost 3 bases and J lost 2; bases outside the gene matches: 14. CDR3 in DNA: TGTGCCAGCAGCTTCCCGAGGACTAGCGGGGGCCCGGGAACCACAGATACGCAGTATTTT. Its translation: CASSFPRTSGGPGTTDTQYF.

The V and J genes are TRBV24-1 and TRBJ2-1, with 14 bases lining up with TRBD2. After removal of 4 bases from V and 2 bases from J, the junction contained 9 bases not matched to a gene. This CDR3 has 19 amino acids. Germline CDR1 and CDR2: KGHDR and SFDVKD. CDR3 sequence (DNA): TGTGCCACCAGTGACTTCGGGACTAGCGGGGGCCGAACCTACAATGAGCAGTTCTTC. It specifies CATSDFGTSGGRTYNEQFF.

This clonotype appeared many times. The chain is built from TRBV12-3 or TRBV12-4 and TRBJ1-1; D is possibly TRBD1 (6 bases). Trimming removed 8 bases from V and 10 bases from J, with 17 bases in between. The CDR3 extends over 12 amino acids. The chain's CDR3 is CASVFGGAGAFF. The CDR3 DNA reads TGTGCCAGCGTCTTCGGGGGCGCTGGAGCTTTCTTT.

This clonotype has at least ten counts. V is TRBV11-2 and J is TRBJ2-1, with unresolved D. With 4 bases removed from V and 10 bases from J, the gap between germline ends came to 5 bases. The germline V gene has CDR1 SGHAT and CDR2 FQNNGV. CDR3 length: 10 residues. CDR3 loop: CASSSGEQFF. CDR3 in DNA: TGTGCCAGCAGCTCCGGGGAGCAGTTCTTC.

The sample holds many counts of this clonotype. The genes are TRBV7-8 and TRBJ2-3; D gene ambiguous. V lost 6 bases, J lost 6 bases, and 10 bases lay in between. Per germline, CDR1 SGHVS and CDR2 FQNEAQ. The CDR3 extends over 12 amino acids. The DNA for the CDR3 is TGTGCCAGCAGTTCCCTCGGGGATACGCAGTATTTT. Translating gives CASSSLGDTQYF. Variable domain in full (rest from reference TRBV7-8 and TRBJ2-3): GAGVSQSPRYKVAKRGQDVALRCDPISGHVSLFWYQQALGQGPEFLTYFQNEAQLDKSGLPSDRFFAERPEGSVSTLKIQRTQQEDSAVYLCASSSLGDTQYFGPGTRLTVL.

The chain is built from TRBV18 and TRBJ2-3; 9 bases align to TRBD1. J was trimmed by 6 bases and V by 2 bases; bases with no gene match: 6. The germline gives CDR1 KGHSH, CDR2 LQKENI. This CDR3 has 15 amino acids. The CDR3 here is CASSPATGGWDTQYF. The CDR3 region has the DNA TGTGCCAGCTCACCAGCAACAGGGGGCTGGGATACGCAGTATTTT.

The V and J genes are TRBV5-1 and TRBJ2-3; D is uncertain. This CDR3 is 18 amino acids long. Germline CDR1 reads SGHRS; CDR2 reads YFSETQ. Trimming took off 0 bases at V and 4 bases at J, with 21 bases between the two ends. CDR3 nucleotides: TGCGCCAGCAGCTTGGCCGCGCTTCCCCGGGCCATGCCAGATACGCAGTATTTT. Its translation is CASSLAALPRAMPDTQYF.

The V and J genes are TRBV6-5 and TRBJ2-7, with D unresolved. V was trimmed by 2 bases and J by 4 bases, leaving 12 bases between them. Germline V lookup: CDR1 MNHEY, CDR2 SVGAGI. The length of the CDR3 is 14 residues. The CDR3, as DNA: TGTGCCAGCAGTTACGGCACCCGCGGTTACGAGCAGTACTTC. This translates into CASSYGTRGYEQYF.

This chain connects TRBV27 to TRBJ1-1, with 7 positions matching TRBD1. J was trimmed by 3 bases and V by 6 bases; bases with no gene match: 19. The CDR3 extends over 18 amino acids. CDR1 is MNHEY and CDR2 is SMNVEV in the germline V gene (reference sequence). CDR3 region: CASRSGTAQTGRHTEAFF. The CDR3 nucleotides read TGTGCCAGCAGATCCGGGACAGCTCAAACGGGTAGGCACACTGAAGCTTTCTTT.